Included here is one T cell receptor (beta chain) sequence, with context. The sample comes from a study of blood T cell repertoires in COVID-19. The overall study: The United States, Italy and Spain were the sources of the acute and convalescent COVID-19 samples. Sources were T cells, B-cell-depleted T cells, or PBMCs; the material itself was cDNA or gDNA.

With 7 bases removed from V and 8 bases from J, the gap between germline ends came to 15 bases. This CDR3 is built from 12 residues. From germline, CDR1 is SQVTM and CDR2 ANQGSEA. Authors' processing steps: Nucleated cell number was recorded as an estimate derived from reference gene primer amplification. TCRdb's table, derived via immunoSEQ multiplex PCR, lists solely in-frame clones and lacks some. D and trimming were read from the DNA, whereas the V and J calls and clone size are those reported in that table. There are fewer than 200,000 clones in the sample; roughly nine tenths occur only once, and roughly 21% lies in the top ten.

The sample was peripheral blood. The chain carries TRBV29-1 and TRBJ2-1, with no clear D. The TCR originated in a man in his fifties or sixties with active or convalescent COVID-19. CDR3 in DNA: TGCAGCGCACTTCTAATACGCTATGAGCAGTTCTTC. Amino acids: CSALLIRYEQFF.